These 10 T cell receptor beta chains came from one sample sequenced in a study of T-cell reconstitution after alpha-beta-depleted transplantation in children. This sample's TCRbeta library carried unique molecular identifier barcodes. TCRdb passed the PCR reads through MiXCR, listing each CDR3 protein once. The profile shows over 90,000 distinct CDR3 sequences, around 6.1% of them singletons. The specimen was PBMCs, mostly from graft donor cells, collected 60 days after TCRalphabeta/CD19-depleted stem cell transplant. The receptors were gathered from a female patient aged 2-9 years who had a stem cell transplant for Fanconi anemia, so the T cells may come from the graft donor.

This clonotype was detected ten times or more. The genes are TRBV7-3 and TRBJ2-2; a possible D gene is TRBD2 (6 bases). Germline loops: CDR1 SGHTA, CDR2 FQGTGA. V was cut by 4 bases and J by 8 bases, with 17 bases left in between. This CDR3 spans 15 amino acids. The CDR3 coding sequence is TGTGCCAGCAGCTATTCTTTCCCGGGGAGGGGGGAGCTGTTTTTT. This gives the protein CASSYSFPGRGELFF. Based on the CDR3 plus reference TRBV7-3 and TRBJ2-2, the full variable domain is GAGVSQTPSNKVTEKGKYVELRCDPISGHTALYWYRQSLGQGPEFLIYFQGTGAADDSGLPNDRFFAVRPEGSVSTLKIQRTERGDSAVYLCASSYSFPGRGELFFGEGSRLTVL.

The rearrangement links TRBV7-9 to TRBJ2-7; D call uncertain. CDR1 is SEHNR, CDR2 FQNEAQ, per germline (reference sequence). CDR3 length: 15 residues. Deletions cut 0 bases from V and 2 bases from J, with 11 bases between. CDR3 region: CASSLAGNVAYEQYF. The CDR3 nucleotides read TGTGCCAGCAGCTTAGCTGGTAACGTGGCCTACGAGCAGTACTTC.

This clonotype came up many times. The chain couples TRBV11-2 to TRBJ2-3, with TRBD2 as a possible D gene (7 bases). Germline V lookup: CDR1 SGHAT, CDR2 FQNNGV. The CDR3 length is 17 residues. V was trimmed by 4 bases and J by 2 bases, leaving 19 bases between them. Here the CDR3 DNA reads TGTGCCAGCAGCTCCGAGGGGGGGCCCATTTTCACAGATACGCAGTATTTT. Protein sequence: CASSSEGGPIFTDTQYF.

Many counts were recorded for this clonotype. The rearrangement uses TRBV10-3 and TRBJ2-1, with 7 bases that match TRBD2. The CDR3 is 13 residues long. Trimming took 7 bases from V and 7 from J; bases not matched to a gene: 7. Germline V gene data show CDR1 as ENHRY and CDR2 as SYGVKD. In nucleotides, the CDR3 is TGTGCCATCAATCCGGGACTAACTAATGAGCAGTTCTTC. Protein: CAINPGLTNEQFF.

This chain joins TRBV12-3 or TRBV12-4 and TRBJ2-3; 11 bases align to TRBD2. This CDR3 region has 16 residues. J was trimmed by 0 bases and V by 7 bases; bases with no gene match: 6. The CDR3: CASTPGLAVSTDTQYF. In DNA, the CDR3 is TGTGCCAGCACCCCGGGACTAGCGGTTAGCACAGATACGCAGTATTTT.

Worth noting for this clonotype: This clone may be a read error of a much larger clone one base away. This chain connects TRBV28 to TRBJ1-1; D perhaps matches TRBD1 (5 bases). The CDR3 has 19 amino acids. Germline V gene lookup returns CDR1 MDHEN and CDR2 SYDVKM. With 5 bases removed from V and 3 bases from J, the gap between germline ends came to 28 bases. CDR3 sequence reads: CASSVSGRGAQIGDTEAFF. In DNA, the CDR3 is TGTGCCAGCAGTGTTTCGGGACGAGGGGCGCAGATTGGGGACACTGAAGCTTTCTTT.

This clonotype was counted a single time. V gene TRBV3-1 combines with J gene TRBJ2-7; D is possibly TRBD1 or TRBD2 (7 bases each). The germline V gene encodes CDR1 LGHDT and CDR2 YNNKEL (reference sequence). The CDR3 covers 16 residues. The ends were cut back, 4 bases at V and 3 bases at J, with 19 bases in the middle. In DNA form, the CDR3 reads TGTGCCAGCAGCCGACCACATCAGGGGGGGAACTACGAGCAGTACTTC. Protein sequence: CASSRPHQGGNYEQYF.

The chain recombines TRBV18 with TRBJ2-1; D is unresolved. The V and J ends lost 3 bases and 0 bases respectively, with 12 bases between them. CDR3 length equals 16 residues. Germline CDR1 KGHSH, CDR2 LQKENI. CDR3 loop: CASSPLTRNSYNEQFF. The DNA of the CDR3 is TGTGCCAGCTCACCTTTGACGCGGAACTCCTACAATGAGCAGTTCTTC.

This clonotype appeared a few times. Germline is not matched at one junction end, which may reflect a read error. This sequence joins TRBV20-1 and TRBJ1-5; 9 bases fit TRBD1. Germline CDR1 DFQATT, CDR2 SNEGSKA (reference sequence). The CDR3 spans 16 residues. The CDR3 sequence: CCASRSGTGWNQPQHF. The CDR3, as DNA: TGCTGTGCTAGTAGGTCAGGGACAGGGTGGAATCAGCCCCAGCATTTT.

This clonotype was seen repeatedly, ten times or more. The CDR3 sequence is CASSQQGADTQYF. The CDR3 DNA reads TGTGCCAGCAGCCAACAGGGGGCAGATACGCAGTATTTT. This rearrangement joins TRBV3-1 to TRBJ2-3; 7 bases match TRBD1. The J segment lost 4 bases and the V segment lost 2 bases, leaving 0 bases of the junction unmatched. Germline values: CDR1 LGHDT, CDR2 YNNKEL (reference sequence). This CDR3 has 13 residues.